The 27 T cell receptor beta chains in this list originate from one sample, sequenced in a study of cytomegalovirus exposure and HLA in healthy donors (dated 2017 in TCRdb). The library was produced with the immunoSEQ multiplex PCR assay. For the multiplex PCR, a mixture combining 60 forward primers for TCR Vbeta segments and 13 reverse primers for TCR Jbeta segments was used. TCRdb obtained this table from immuneACCESS and retained in-frame rearrangements with V and J assigned. These tables miss some clones; where compared with another copy, unresolved V genes account for less than half of the shortfall, and the remainder is unexplained. The sample yields 100,000 to 150,000 clones; 75% to 90% were counted once. Of the sample, 8.9% is held by the ten largest clones. Sequenced: PBMCs. These TCRs come from a young man in good health and CMV-seropositive.

The chain links TRBV7-2 to TRBJ2-2, with no clear D. This CDR3 spans 14 amino acids. The V and J ends lost 1 base and 1 base respectively, with 4 bases between them. Germline-derived CDR1 and CDR2 are SGHTA and FQGNSA. The CDR3 is CASSLVLNTGELFF. The CDR3 bases are TGTGCCAGCAGCTTAGTTCTGAACACCGGGGAGCTGTTTTTT.

V and J are TRBV6-1 and TRBJ1-2, with 8 bases aligning to TRBD1. The CDR3 spans 14 residues. V trimming: 0 bases; J trimming: 5 bases; junction bases outside the gene matches: 2. Per germline, CDR1 MNHNS and CDR2 SASEGT. This CDR3 reads CASSEAQGAYGYTF. CDR3 sequence (DNA): TGTGCCAGCAGTGAAGCGCAGGGGGCGTATGGCTACACCTTC.

This sequence joins TRBV4-1 and TRBJ2-2; 15 bases align to TRBD2. The V segment lost 6 bases and the J segment 3 bases; nucleotides outside the gene matches: 5. Germline lookup yields CDR1 MGHRA and CDR2 YSYEKL. The CDR3 contains 17 residues. The CDR3 coding sequence is TGCGCCAGCAGGGGACTAGCGGGGGGTGGGGACACCGGGGAGCTGTTTTTT. Translating it yields CASRGLAGGGDTGELFF.

The chain combines TRBV5-1 with TRBJ1-2; D is unresolved. Trimming shortened V by 0 bases and J by 4 bases, and 13 bases separated the two germline ends. The CDR3 has 15 residues. Germline V lookup: CDR1 SGHRS, CDR2 YFSETQ. This CDR3 is CASSLGGGDTYGYTF. The DNA of the CDR3 is TGCGCCAGCAGCTTGGGGGGAGGCGATACCTATGGCTACACCTTC.

The V call is TRBV4-1, the J call TRBJ2-7; possibly TRBD1 for D (6 bases). Germline loops: CDR1 MGHRA, CDR2 YSYEKL. The ends were cut back, 3 bases at V and 3 bases at J, with 12 bases in the middle. This CDR3 has 14 residues. The CDR3 sequence is CASSHRDTIYEQYF. The CDR3, as DNA: TGCGCCAGCAGCCACCGGGACACCATCTACGAGCAGTACTTC.

This clone was detected only a few times. V gene TRBV18 combines with J gene TRBJ2-5, with TRBD1 as a possible D gene (7 bases). The germline V and J ends were trimmed by 6 bases and 4 bases, with 9 bases remaining between them. The CDR3 covers 12 residues. The germline V gene has CDR1 KGHSH and CDR2 LQKENI. CDR3 coding DNA: TGTGCCAGCTCCAGGGGGGCAGAGACCCAGTACTTC. Its translation is CASSRGAETQYF.

J is TRBJ2-2 and V is TRBV28; D remains ambiguous. The CDR3 loop spans 13 amino acids. Germline-derived CDR1 and CDR2 are MDHEN and SYDVKM. The germline V and J ends were trimmed by 4 bases and 4 bases, with 7 bases remaining between them. CDR3 sequence reads: CASSSVTTGELFF. Here the CDR3 DNA reads TGTGCCAGCAGTTCGGTAACCACCGGGGAGCTGTTTTTT. The variable domain in full, completed from reference TRBV28 and TRBJ2-2, reads DVKVTQSSRYLVKRTGEKVFLECVQDMDHENMFWYRQDPGLGLRLIYFSYDVKMKEKGDIPEGYSVSREKKERFSLILESASTNQTSMYLCASSSVTTGELFFGEGSRLTVL.

The chain uses TRBV11-3 and TRBJ1-5; D is ambiguous. The CDR3 spans 13 residues. Trimming removed 5 bases from V and 0 bases from J, with 5 bases in between. Germline V gene lookup returns CDR1 SGHNT and CDR2 YENEEA. CDR3 amino acids: CASSRSSNQPQHF. In DNA, the CDR3 is TGTGCCAGCAGCCGTTCTAGCAATCAGCCCCAGCATTTT.

The rearrangement links TRBV27 to TRBJ2-1, with 8 bases fitting TRBD2. CDR1 MNHEY and CDR2 SMNVEV come from the germline V gene (reference sequence). The J segment lost 1 base and the V segment lost 6 bases, leaving 5 bases of the junction unmatched. The CDR3 is made up of 15 amino acids. The CDR3 here is CASRPRGGSYNEQFF. DNA for the CDR3: TGTGCCAGCAGGCCTCGCGGGGGGTCCTACAATGAGCAGTTCTTC.

The chain links TRBV5-1 to TRBJ2-3; 8 nucleotides match TRBD2. The CDR3 has 16 residues. Germline V gene lookup returns CDR1 SGHRS and CDR2 YFSETQ. V gave up 4 bases and J gave up 4 bases; unmatched junction bases: 11. The CDR3 loop reads CASSPSGGVRADTQYF. The CDR3 DNA is TGCGCCAGCAGCCCTTCGGGGGGGGTTCGGGCAGATACGCAGTATTTT.

The V and J genes are TRBV4-2 and TRBJ1-2, with 8 nucleotides matching TRBD1. Per the germline V gene, CDR1 is LGHNA and CDR2 is YNFKEQ. V was pared by 0 bases and J by 4 bases, with 13 bases of the junction left unmatched. This CDR3 comprises 18 residues. CDR3 nucleotides: TGTGCCAGCAGCCAAGATGCGGTAGGCCAGGGGGCACTCTATGGCTACACCTTC. It yields the protein CASSQDAVGQGALYGYTF.

This clone was found once. J is TRBJ1-1 and V is TRBV6-5, with 7 bases matching TRBD1. V lost 5 bases, J lost 7 bases, and 13 bases stayed unmatched. This CDR3 spans 15 amino acids. Germline-derived CDR1 and CDR2 are MNHEY and SVGAGI. The CDR3 loop is CASSKSNRGFDEAFF. The CDR3 DNA follows: TGTGCCAGCAGTAAGTCAAACAGGGGATTCGATGAAGCTTTCTTT.

To note about this clone: In the same sample, other DNA sequences code for this CDR3. The J gene is TRBJ2-5, the V gene TRBV11-3, with 11 bases matching TRBD2. Germline V gene data show CDR1 as SGHNT and CDR2 as YENEEA. The CDR3 spans 18 residues. The J segment lost 5 bases and the V segment lost 4 bases, leaving 15 bases of the junction unmatched. The CDR3 reads CASSSGHTSGGLGETQYF. In nucleotides, the CDR3 is TGTGCCAGCAGCTCCGGCCACACTAGCGGGGGCCTCGGGGAGACCCAGTACTTC.

The V gene is TRBV29-1, the J gene TRBJ1-1; D unresolved. The CDR3 totals 13 residues. The V end was cut by 8 bases, the J end by 2 bases, with 15 bases between. Germline-derived CDR1 and CDR2 are SQVTM and ANQGSEA. The DNA of the CDR3 is TGCAGCTCATCAAATAGCTATAACACTGAAGCTTTCTTT. Translated, it gives CSSSNSYNTEAFF.

This rearrangement joins TRBV11-3 to TRBJ1-1; TRBD1 matches 7 bases. CDR1 and CDR2 (germline): SGHNT, YENEEA. The CDR3 spans 13 residues. V shed 3 bases and J 6 bases; nucleotides not matched to a gene: 4. The CDR3 is CASSLTGNAEAFF. In DNA, the CDR3 is TGTGCCAGCAGCTTGACAGGGAATGCTGAAGCTTTCTTT.

This rearrangement joins TRBV5-1 to TRBJ1-3; perhaps TRBD1 as D (5 bases). The CDR3 consists of 15 residues. Trimming took off 0 bases at V and 3 bases at J, with 10 bases between the two ends. Germline V gene lookup returns CDR1 SGHRS and CDR2 YFSETQ. The CDR3 sequence: CASSLVQGFGNTIYF. The CDR3 bases are TGCGCCAGCAGCTTGGTCCAGGGTTTTGGAAACACCATATATTTT.

The CDR3 loop reads CASSDGGSGNTIYF. CDR3 sequence (DNA): TGTGCCAGTAGTGACGGGGGATCTGGAAACACCATATATTTT. V gene TRBV19 combines with J gene TRBJ1-3; D perhaps matches TRBD1 (5 bases). V lost 5 bases and J 1 base, leaving 9 bases between the germline ends. Germline V gene lookup returns CDR1 LNHDA and CDR2 SQIVND (reference sequence). The CDR3 is 14 residues long.

V and J are TRBV9 and TRBJ1-2, with D uncertain. V was cut by 0 bases and J by 8 bases, with 17 bases left in between. The germline CDR1 and CDR2 sequences are SGDLS and YYNGEE. The CDR3 runs to 15 residues. Written as DNA, the CDR3 is TGTGCCAGCAGCGTAGATTACCGGGTCGTAGACGGCTACACCTTC. It encodes CASSVDYRVVDGYTF.

The chain joins TRBV6-1 to TRBJ1-1; maybe TRBD1 (5 bases). In germline, CDR1 is MNHNS, CDR2 SASEGT. Trimming removed 6 bases at V and 5 bases at J, with 19 bases between. This CDR3 spans 15 amino acids. CDR3: CASRSIGGVRTEAFF. The CDR3 DNA follows: TGTGCCAGCAGATCAATCGGGGGAGTACGGACTGAAGCTTTCTTT.

The chain has TRBV6-7 and TRBJ2-2, with no clear D. TRBV6-7 is known as an ORF, though its function is uncertain. The CDR3 consists of 13 residues. V lost 5 bases to trimming and J lost 4 bases, with 8 bases between them. The CDR3: CASSPSCTGELFF. For the CDR3, the DNA is TGTGCCAGCAGTCCCAGTTGCACCGGGGAGCTGTTTTTT.

This clone was observed a single time. The chain couples TRBV9 to TRBJ2-7, with D possibly TRBD1 on 6 matching bases. With 0 bases removed from V and 6 bases from J, the gap between germline ends came to 16 bases. CDR1 is SGDLS, CDR2 YYNGEE, per germline. The CDR3 is made up of 15 amino acids. The CDR3 nucleotides are TGTGCCAGCAGCGTAGAGGACAGCTCCTATGGCGAGCAGTACTTC. It is translated as CASSVEDSSYGEQYF.

This clone was counted once. V usage is TRBV7-6 and J usage is TRBJ2-2, with D possibly TRBD1 on 6 matching bases. V shed 5 bases and J shed 7 bases, with 17 bases lying between them. The CDR3 runs to 15 residues. The germline CDR1 and CDR2 sequences are SGHVS and FNYEAQ. CDR3 amino acids: CASSLLGGRIGELFF. The CDR3 DNA is TGTGCCAGCAGCCTTTTAGGGGGTAGGATCGGGGAGCTGTTTTTT. Full variable domain (missing parts from reference TRBV7-6 and TRBJ2-2): GAGVSQSPRYKVTKRGQDVALRCDPISGHVSLYWYRQALGQGPEFLTYFNYEAQQDKSGLPNDRFSAERPEGSISTLTIQRTEQRDSAMYRCASSLLGGRIGELFFGEGSRLTVL.

J is TRBJ1-1 and V is TRBV5-1, with 8 bases aligning to TRBD1. CDR1 is SGHRS and CDR2 is YFSETQ in the germline V gene. J lost 4 bases, V lost 5 bases, and 4 bases had no gene match. The CDR3 length is 13 residues. CDR3 loop: CASRNRGVTEAFF. The CDR3 DNA sequence: TGCGCCAGCAGAAACAGGGGGGTCACTGAAGCTTTCTTT.

This clone appeared a few times. The chain joins TRBV6-1 to TRBJ1-5, with unresolved D. This CDR3 spans 14 amino acids. Germline CDR1 reads MNHNS; CDR2 reads SASEGT. Trimming took 8 bases from V and 1 from J, leaving 12 bases between them. DNA of the CDR3: TGTGCCAGCTACCCCGCAGGAAGCAATCAGCCCCAGCATTTT. This gives the protein CASYPAGSNQPQHF.

V and J are TRBV5-8 and TRBJ2-7, with 7 bases identical to TRBD1. Germline V CDR1 and CDR2: SGHTS, YDEGEE. This CDR3 has 14 residues. V was pared by 0 bases and J by 6 bases, with 6 bases of the junction left unmatched. The CDR3 sequence: CASSLAGRGTEQYF. CDR3 in DNA: TGTGCCAGCAGCTTGGCTGGCAGGGGGACCGAGCAGTACTTC.

CDR3 bases: TGTGCCAGCAGCTTGGATGTTAGCAACGAGCAGTACTTC. Protein product: CASSLDVSNEQYF. V usage is TRBV5-5 and J usage is TRBJ2-7, with D unresolved. V was clipped by 0 bases and J by 5 bases, with 9 bases between them. The CDR3 has 13 amino acids. CDR1 and CDR2 from the germline V gene are SGHKS and YYEKEE (reference sequence).

The V gene is TRBV13, the J gene TRBJ2-3, with 7 positions matching TRBD2. The ends lost 1 base at V and 1 base at J; junction bases unmatched: 5. Germline V CDR1 and CDR2: PRHDT, FYEKMQ (reference sequence). This CDR3 has 16 amino acids. CDR3 sequence (DNA): TGTGCCAGCAGCTTAGAGGGTCTAGCGGGCACAGATACGCAGTATTTT. This encodes CASSLEGLAGTDTQYF.